This T cell receptor (beta chain) stems from a study of blood T cell repertoires in COVID-19 (TCRdb year 2020). For the wider study: Collaborator samples came from the United States, Italy and Spain and covered acute and convalescent phases of COVID-19. Where available, HLA class I and class II types were taken from metadata supplied by the sample provider and were not determined by assay-based typing. Subjects who had been exposed to COVID-19, were actively infected with it, or had recovered from it provided the deeply sampled blood TCRbeta repertoires that made up the dataset. The repertoires were released in a freely available public database meant as a resource for research on the immune response to SARS-CoV-2. Samples came from the ongoing ImmuneRACE study (first 160 participants) plus 1,254 subjects from 6 global collaborators. Sample metadata almost always included a de-identified subject ID, COVID-19 status, age in years and sex. The prospective study material was composed of cDNA or gDNA derived from T cells, B-cell-depleted T cells, or PBMCs. The full study reports these points: The quantity of clinical and demographic metadata differed by source and by participant and was supplied without curation.

Another Seattle source contributed samples from volunteer blood donors who had recovered from COVID-19. The collaborating institutions used their own protocols to collect whole blood in K2EDTA tubes. For TCRbeta analysis, collaborators shipped samples in one of three forms: frozen whole blood, isolated PBMCs, or DNA extracted from either of those sample types. The immunoSEQ Assay, a bias-controlled multiplex PCR, was used to amplify TCRbeta CDR3 regions from genomic DNA. The paper's data handling went like this. Within the assay, amplification of reference gene primers was used to estimate how many nucleated cells each sample contained. To quantify the absolute abundance of each unique TCRbeta CDR3 rearrangement, sequence reads were collapsed and filtered. For each sample, productive Simpson clonality was calculated as the square root of Simpson's diversity index over productive rearrangements. This is the immuneACCESS table as TCRdb keeps it, with only in-frame sequences that have V and J called. A part of the clones is gone; compared with another copy, unresolved V genes explain less than half, and the rest is unexplained. V and J calls and clone size come straight from that table; D and trimming were deduced from the DNA. The sample data list some 290,000 clones, and 75% to 90% of these were observed just once. Roughly 4.6% of the sample is held by the ten biggest clonotypes.

Per the germline V gene, SGHDT is the CDR1 and YYEEEE is the CDR2. Trimming leaves V shorter by 5 bases and J shorter by 4 bases, with the junction holding 12 bases beyond the gene matches. The CDR3 sequence holds 16 residues, the cysteine and phenylalanine included. The only DNA kept is the CDR3, 48 bases in frame from the first base. Details on this clone: Its antigen is unknown. Base qualities are not recorded, but no much larger clone differs from it by a single base.

Sequencing was done on a sample of peripheral blood. This receptor was obtained from a man aged 60 to 75 who had recovered from COVID-19. The sequence links TRBV5-6 to TRBJ1-5; the central 7 bases match TRBD1. The DNA reads as follows: TGTGCCAGCAGTTCATACAGGGGAAAGGTGAATCAGCCCCAGCATTTT. Translated, it gives CASSSYRGKVNQPQHF.